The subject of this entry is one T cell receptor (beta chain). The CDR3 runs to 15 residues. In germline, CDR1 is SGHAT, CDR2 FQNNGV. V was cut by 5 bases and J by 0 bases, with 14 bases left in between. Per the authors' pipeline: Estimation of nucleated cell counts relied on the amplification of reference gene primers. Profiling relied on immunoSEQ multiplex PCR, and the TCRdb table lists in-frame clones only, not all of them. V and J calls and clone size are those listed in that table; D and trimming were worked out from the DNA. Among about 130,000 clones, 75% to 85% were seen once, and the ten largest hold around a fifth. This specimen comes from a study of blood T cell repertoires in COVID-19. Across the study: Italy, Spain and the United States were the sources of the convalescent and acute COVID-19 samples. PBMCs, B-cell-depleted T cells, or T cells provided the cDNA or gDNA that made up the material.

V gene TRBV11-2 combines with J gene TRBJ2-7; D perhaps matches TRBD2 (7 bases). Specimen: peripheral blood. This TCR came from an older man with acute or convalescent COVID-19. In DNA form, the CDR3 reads TGTGCCAGCAGCCCGGGGGGCAGGAGCTCCTACGAGCAGTACTTC. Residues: CASSPGGRSSYEQYF. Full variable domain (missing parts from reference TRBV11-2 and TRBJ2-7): EAGVAQSPRYKIIEKRQSVAFWCNPISGHATLYWYQQILGQGPKLLIQFQNNGVVDDSQLPKDRFSAERLKGVDSTLKIQPAKLEDSAVYLCASSPGGRSSYEQYFGPGTRLTVT.